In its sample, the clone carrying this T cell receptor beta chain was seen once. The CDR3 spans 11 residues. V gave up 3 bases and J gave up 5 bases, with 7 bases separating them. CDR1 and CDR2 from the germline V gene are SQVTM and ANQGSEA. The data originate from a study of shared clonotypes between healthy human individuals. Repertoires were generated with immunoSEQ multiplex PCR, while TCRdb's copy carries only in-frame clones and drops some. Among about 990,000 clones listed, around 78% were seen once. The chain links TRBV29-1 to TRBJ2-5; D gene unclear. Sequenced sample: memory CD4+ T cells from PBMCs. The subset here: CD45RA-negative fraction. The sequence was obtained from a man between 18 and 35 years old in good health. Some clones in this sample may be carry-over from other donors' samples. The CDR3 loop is CSVDVIETQYF. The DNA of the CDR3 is TGCAGCGTTGACGTGATCGAGACCCAGTACTTC.